One and the same sample provided the 19 T cell receptor beta chains below, sequenced in a study of blood T cell repertoires in COVID-19. This table comes from immunoSEQ multiplex PCR, and its TCRdb copy is limited to in-frame clones, with some not included. Counted here are 150,000 to 180,000 clones, roughly 83% occurring once; the ten biggest clones make up 12%. Sequenced sample: peripheral blood. These receptors were obtained from a woman aged 55-70 years with COVID-19, enrolled during active disease.

V is TRBV10-1 and J is TRBJ2-2, with TRBD1 identical over 9 bases. Germline V gene lookup returns CDR1 WNHNN and CDR2 SYGVQD (reference sequence). The V gene end was trimmed by 3 bases and the J gene end by 6 bases; junction bases not matched to a gene: 5. The CDR3 extends over 15 amino acids. CDR3 nucleotide sequence: TGCGCCAGCAGTGAAGGGACAGGGTGGTCCGGGGAGCTGTTTTTT. As protein: CASSEGTGWSGELFF.

The table lists this clone with a count of one. The chain links TRBV5-3 to TRBJ2-1; 7 bases match TRBD2. TRBV5-3 has ORF status, its function being uncertain. CDR3 length: 16 amino acids. V was clipped by 0 bases and J by 0 bases; unmatched bases: 3. The chain's CDR3 is CARSLAGGSSYNEQFF. The DNA for the CDR3 is TGTGCCAGAAGCTTGGCCGGGGGGAGCTCCTACAATGAGCAGTTCTTC.

The V and J genes are TRBV29-1 and TRBJ1-2, with TRBD1 matching over 7 bases. CDR1 and CDR2 from the germline V gene are SQVTM and ANQGSEA. CDR3 length: 13 amino acids. The J segment lost 5 bases and the V segment lost 5 bases, leaving 8 bases of the junction unmatched. The CDR3 bases are TGCAGCGTTTCGGACAGGAATCTTTATGGCTACACCTTC. Its protein product is CSVSDRNLYGYTF.

With respect to this clone: Germline and junction disagree at one end, which may indicate a read error. The chain has TRBV10-3 and TRBJ1-4; 9 bases are a match to TRBD1. Germline V CDR1 and CDR2: ENHRY, SYGVKD. This CDR3 has 13 residues. DNA for the CDR3: TGTGCCATCAGTGAAGACAGGGGGATGATTCAGTCGTTT. Protein: CAISEDRGMIQSF.

The chain carries TRBV9 and TRBJ2-2, with D perhaps matching TRBD1 (6 bases). This CDR3 has 16 residues. The V end lost 2 bases, the J end lost 6 bases, and 17 bases lay between the germline ends. CDR1 is SGDLS and CDR2 is YYNGEE in the germline V gene. DNA of the CDR3: TGTGCCAGCAGCGTCTCGGCAGGGGAACTTTCCGGGGAGCTGTTTTTT. Translated: CASSVSAGELSGELFF. The variable domain in full, with the rest retrieved from reference TRBV9 and TRBJ2-2, is DSGVTQTPKHLITATGQRVTLRCSPRSGDLSVYWYQQSLDQGLQFLIQYYNGEERAKGNILERFSAQQFPDLHSELNLSSLELGDSALYFCASSVSAGELSGELFFGEGSRLTVL.

The V gene is TRBV5-1, the J gene TRBJ2-7, with 7 bases lining up with TRBD1. The CDR3 consists of 13 residues. The junction had 4 bases not matched to a gene; V was cut back by 4 bases and J by 3 bases. The germline gives CDR1 SGHRS, CDR2 YFSETQ. The CDR3 sequence: CASSTGQLYEQYF. The CDR3 bases are TGCGCCAGCAGCACGGGACAGCTCTACGAGCAGTACTTC.

V and J are TRBV6-5 and TRBJ1-4, with TRBD1 as a possible D gene (5 bases). The CDR3 has 13 amino acids. Germline CDR1 reads MNHEY; CDR2 reads SVGAGI. V shed 7 bases and J shed 8 bases, with 14 bases lying between them. The CDR3 reads CASNLIRAEKLFF. As DNA, the CDR3 is TGTGCCAGCAACCTAATCAGGGCGGAAAAACTGTTTTTT.

V and J are TRBV5-6 and TRBJ2-2; no clear D. Trimming took 0 bases from V and 2 from J, leaving 11 bases between them. The germline CDR1 and CDR2 sequences are SGHDT and YYEEEE. The length of the CDR3 is 16 residues. This CDR3 reads CASSLDTRVNTGELFF. CDR3 bases: TGTGCCAGCAGCTTGGACACCCGGGTAAACACCGGGGAGCTGTTTTTT. Using reference TRBV5-6 and TRBJ2-2 for the parts outside the CDR3, the full variable domain is DAGVTQSPTHLIKTRGQQVTLRCSPKSGHDTVSWYQQALGQGPQFIFQYYEEEERQRGNFPDRFSGHQFPNYSSELNVNALLLGDSALYLCASSLDTRVNTGELFFGEGSRLTVL.

This sequence joins TRBV12-3 or TRBV12-4 and TRBJ1-1; D perhaps matches TRBD1 (6 bases). The CDR3 has 13 amino acids. Trimming cost V 5 bases and J 1 base, with 8 bases left between them. The CDR3 bases are TGTGCCAGCAGTGGACAGAAGAACACTGAAGCTTTCTTT. Protein product: CASSGQKNTEAFF.

This rearrangement joins TRBV7-6 to TRBJ2-3; a possible D gene is TRBD2 (5 bases). Germline assignment: CDR1 SGHVS and CDR2 FNYEAQ. The CDR3 is made up of 17 amino acids. Trimming removed 5 bases from V and 1 base from J, with 19 bases in between. The CDR3 sequence: CASSPSRLSWGTDTQYF. The DNA of the CDR3 is TGTGCCAGCAGCCCATCTAGACTAAGTTGGGGCACAGATACGCAGTATTTT.

CDR3 amino acids: CSVRDFGNTIYF. CDR3 in DNA: TGCAGCGTGCGGGACTTCGGAAACACCATATATTTT. This chain connects TRBV29-1 to TRBJ1-3; TRBD1 might be the D (5 bases). CDR3 length equals 12 residues. Germline V lookup: CDR1 SQVTM, CDR2 ANQGSEA. Trimming removed 6 bases from V and 4 bases from J, with 10 bases in between.

The chain combines TRBV19 with TRBJ2-1; D uncertain. Germline V gene sequence: CDR1 LNHDA, CDR2 SQIVND (reference sequence). This CDR3 comprises 15 residues. The germline V and J ends were trimmed by 0 bases and 3 bases, with 9 bases remaining between them. CDR3 sequence: CASSIDPRSYNEQFF. The CDR3 DNA is TGTGCCAGTAGTATAGATCCCCGGAGCTACAATGAGCAGTTCTTC.

V usage is TRBV5-4 and J usage is TRBJ2-7, with a weak D call TRBD1 (6 bases). The CDR3 has 14 residues. The germline V gene has CDR1 SGHNT and CDR2 YYREEE (reference sequence). The germline V and J ends were trimmed by 0 bases and 1 base, with 8 bases remaining between them. This CDR3 reads CASSLDRESYEQYF. The CDR3 bases are TGTGCCAGCAGCTTGGACAGGGAGTCCTACGAGCAGTACTTC.

The gene calls are TRBV18 and TRBJ2-5; D is unresolved. CDR1 is KGHSH, CDR2 LQKENI, per germline. The CDR3 consists of 15 residues. Trimming cost V 0 bases and J 2 bases, with 10 bases left between them. The CDR3 DNA reads as TGTGCCAGCTCACCACCGAACAGTACACAAGAGACCCAGTACTTC. Its protein product is CASSPPNSTQETQYF.

The chain links TRBV10-3 to TRBJ2-3; no clear D. With 3 bases removed from V and 7 bases from J, the gap between germline ends came to 11 bases. Germline-derived CDR1 and CDR2 are ENHRY and SYGVKD. The CDR3 runs to 13 residues. Written as DNA, the CDR3 is TGTGCCATCAGTGAAAATAGTGAAAATACGCAGTATTTT. This gives the protein CAISENSENTQYF.

The rearrangement links TRBV2 to TRBJ2-7; D call uncertain. CDR3 length equals 12 residues. CDR1 and CDR2 (germline): SNHLY, FYNNEI. The ends were cut back, 5 bases at V and 5 bases at J, with 10 bases in the middle. The CDR3 nucleotides are TGTGCCAGCAGTCGGTTCGGTGACGAGCAGTACTTC. Protein product: CASSRFGDEQYF.

The chain employs TRBV10-2 and TRBJ2-1, with D possibly TRBD2 on 6 matching bases. This CDR3 contains 15 residues. V lost 3 bases, J lost 0 bases, and 9 bases lay in between. The germline gives CDR1 WSHSY, CDR2 SAAADI. The CDR3 nucleotides are TGCGCCAGCAGTGATTTAGCGGCCTCCTACAATGAGCAGTTCTTC. It codes for CASSDLAASYNEQFF.

This clone was picked up a small number of times. This chain links TRBV5-8 with TRBJ2-1; a weak D match, TRBD1 (6 bases). Looked up from germline, CDR1 is SGHTS and CDR2 is YDEGEE. CDR3 size: 15 residues. Trimming cost V 5 bases and J 0 bases, with 12 bases left between them. CDR3 nucleotide sequence: TGTGCCAGCAGGCAACGGGACAACTCCTACAATGAGCAGTTCTTC. Amino acids: CASRQRDNSYNEQFF.

The V call is TRBV2, the J call TRBJ1-2; D possibly corresponds to TRBD1 (6 bases). The CDR3 contains 12 residues. Trimming cost V 4 bases and J 8 bases, with 11 bases left between them. Germline values: CDR1 SNHLY, CDR2 FYNNEI. Here the CDR3 DNA reads TGTGCCAGCAGTGGTCAGGGGTGGGGCTACACCTTC. Translation gives CASSGQGWGYTF.